Reported below is one T cell receptor (beta chain). The antigen it binds to is not known. It has no much larger one-base neighbor in the sample; base qualities were not kept. Libraries were prepared through RT-PCR. The run used an Illumina HiSeq 2500. Using fastp at Q25 and MiXCR, TCRdb reprocessed the public reads and kept productive beta chains. Rows with one shared CDR3 protein collapse into an entry with the most common genes and DNA. The sample table contains about 480,000 distinct CDR3 sequences; only one count was recorded for 9.5% to 13% of them. The top ten clonotypes cover roughly 12% of the sample. In light of the paper, this sample's time point label describes: 45 days after influenza vaccine administration. The data were obtained in a study of response to subunit inactivated influenza vaccine listed by TCRdb under 2018. Broadly, across the study: To follow how T cells responded to a trivalent subunit inactivated influenza vaccine, the researchers relied on deep quantitative profiling of the T cell receptor repertoire.

From a lookup of the germline V gene, CDR1 and CDR2 are SNHLY and FYNNEI. From the cysteine through the phenylalanine, the CDR3 covers 14 amino acids. The sequence is cut down to CDR3 DNA, 42 bases in frame from base 1. Relative to germline, V is missing 6 bases and J is missing 8 bases, with 8 bases of the junction outside any gene match. Study-wide conclusions, independent of this receptor: The authors suggested that each seasonal influenza vaccination may recruit only a limited number of new T cells.

This TCR derives from a man aged 50-60 years who received an inactivated influenza vaccine. Donor details come from another sample of the same person, matched by shared clones. Recombination linked TRBV2 to TRBJ2-1, with 9 middle bases fitting TRBD2. This specimen consisted of PBMCs from blood, obtained roughly 48 days after vaccination. The DNA sequence is TGTGCCAGCAGGATTAGCGGGAGAGGCGATGAGCAGTTCTTC. This sequence encodes CASRISGRGDEQFF.